The following is a TCR beta chain sequence with its context. The antigen is undetermined. The data originate from a study of cytomegalovirus exposure and HLA in healthy donors. Study-wide results and caveats: Later analysis demonstrated an association between a missense DCLRE1C variant and TCR beta V- and J-gene trimming. In a later analysis, donors in an Asian-associated ancestry cluster reportedly had fewer N-insertions in productive TCRs than the cohort mean. Per a prior analysis, the majority of TCR beta V segments were productive roughly 87% or roughly 30% of the time.

PCR was performed using 60 Vbeta and 13 Jbeta primers. Sequencing used immunoSEQ multiplex PCR; TCRdb keeps in-frame clones, though not all of them. The sample has some 200,000 clones, around 89% seen once. This CDR3 region has 14 residues. Germline V lookup: CDR1 SGHTA, CDR2 FQGNSA. With V trimmed by 5 bases and J by 9 bases, 7 bases remained unmatched. This TCR came from a woman between 18 and 30 years old in good health and CMV-seronegative. Sequenced: PBMCs. This chain joins TRBV7-2 and TRBJ2-7, with TRBD2 matching over 13 bases. The CDR3 nucleotides are TGTGCCAGCAGCCCGGGACTAGCGGGAAGCGGGCAGTACTTC. This sequence encodes CASSPGLAGSGQYF.